A selection of T cell receptor beta chains follows, all from one sample in a study of T cells in Graves' hyperthyroidism and ophthalmopathy. TCRdb recomputed calls from the multiplex PCR reads with MiXCR, one row per CDR3 protein. The data contain just over 550,000 distinct CDR3 sequences, roughly 46% of them seen just once; the ten biggest clones take up roughly 8.2%. Sequencing used peripheral blood or thyroid tissue (not recorded which). Receptors originate from a woman under 30 with Graves' hyperthyroidism. Each CDR3 is given with its conserved first and last residue. The order of the fields is D gene, J gene, V gene, clone size, CDR3 length, CDR3 protein, CDR3 DNA. A D gene is named only where the DNA matches it firmly. For some rows the clone size is stated as once, few or many, or as a class when expanded; others skip it.

D gene: TRBD1
J gene: TRBJ2-3
V gene: TRBV6-1
clone size: NA
CDR3 length: 19
CDR3 protein: CASSPHTGTGPLSTDTQYF
CDR3 DNA: TGTGCCAGCAGTCCCCATACCGGGACAGGGCCCTTGAGCACAGATACGCAGTATTTT

D gene: NA
J gene: TRBJ2-7
V gene: TRBV7-2
clone size: NA
CDR3 length: 13
CDR3 protein: CASSSPENYEQYF
CDR3 DNA: TGTGCCAGCAGCTCCCCCGAGAACTACGAGCAGTACTTC

D gene: NA
J gene: TRBJ2-2
V gene: TRBV24-1
clone size: few
CDR3 length: 21
CDR3 protein: CATSDLQGGSRSPFNTGELFF
CDR3 DNA: TGTGCCACCAGTGATTTGCAGGGTGGTAGCAGGAGCCCTTTCAACACCGGGGAGCTGTTTTTT

D gene: NA
J gene: TRBJ1-5
V gene: TRBV19
clone size: few
CDR3 length: 15
CDR3 protein: CASRLRWGANQPQHF
CDR3 DNA: TGTGCCAGCAGACTAAGGTGGGGGGCGAATCAGCCCCAGCATTTT

D gene: TRBD2
J gene: TRBJ2-7
V gene: TRBV29-1
clone size: many
CDR3 length: 13
CDR3 protein: CSVEEGGTYEQYF
CDR3 DNA: TGCAGCGTTGAAGAGGGAGGGACCTACGAGCAGTACTTC

D gene: TRBD2
J gene: TRBJ2-7
V gene: TRBV7-2
clone size: NA
CDR3 length: 15
CDR3 protein: CASSWEAGRPLEQYF
CDR3 DNA: TGTGCCAGCAGCTGGGAAGCGGGAAGGCCCCTCGAGCAGTACTTC

D gene: TRBD1
J gene: TRBJ1-2
V gene: TRBV10-3
clone size: many
CDR3 length: 14
CDR3 protein: CASLAGTGFGGYTF
CDR3 DNA: TGTGCCAGCCTAGCCGGGACAGGGTTCGGAGGCTACACCTTC

D gene: NA
J gene: TRBJ2-5
V gene: TRBV7-3
clone size: many
CDR3 length: 15
CDR3 protein: CASSPRGGAAETQYF
CDR3 DNA: TGTGCCAGCAGCCCTCGTGGGGGGGCGGCGGAGACCCAGTACTTC

D gene: TRBD1
J gene: TRBJ2-5
V gene: TRBV7-9
clone size: NA
CDR3 length: 14
CDR3 protein: CASRATGGGETQYF
CDR3 DNA: TGTGCCAGCCGCGCAACAGGGGGCGGGGAGACCCAGTACTTC

D gene: TRBD1
J gene: TRBJ1-2
V gene: TRBV20-1
clone size: NA
CDR3 length: 12
CDR3 protein: CSANQGASGYTF
CDR3 DNA: TGCAGTGCTAATCAGGGGGCCTCTGGCTACACCTTC

D gene: NA
J gene: TRBJ1-5
V gene: TRBV12-3/TRBV12-4
clone size: NA
CDR3 length: 12
CDR3 protein: CASSSVYQPQHF
CDR3 DNA: TGTGCCAGCAGCTCGGTGTATCAGCCCCAGCATTTT

D gene: NA
J gene: TRBJ2-5
V gene: TRBV6-1
clone size: NA
CDR3 length: 17
CDR3 protein: CASILGRESSFQETQYF
CDR3 DNA: TGTGCCAGCATCCTCGGTCGTGAGAGCAGCTTTCAAGAGACCCAGTACTTC

D gene: NA
J gene: TRBJ1-1
V gene: TRBV19
clone size: NA
CDR3 length: 15
CDR3 protein: CASSALHGQNTEAFF
CDR3 DNA: TGTGCCAGCAGCGCATTGCACGGACAGAACACTGAAGCTTTCTTT

D gene: NA
J gene: TRBJ2-7
V gene: TRBV7-2
clone size: many
CDR3 length: 13
CDR3 protein: CASSFWLGYEQYF
CDR3 DNA: TGTGCCAGCAGCTTTTGGTTGGGCTACGAGCAGTACTTC

D gene: NA
J gene: TRBJ1-6
V gene: TRBV9
clone size: NA
CDR3 length: 12
CDR3 protein: CASSVGGAPLHF
CDR3 DNA: TGTGCCAGCAGCGTAGGAGGGGCGCCCCTCCACTTT

D gene: TRBD1
J gene: TRBJ2-5
V gene: TRBV24-1
clone size: once
CDR3 length: 17
CDR3 protein: CATSDIGTGDMGETQYF
CDR3 DNA: TGTGCCACCAGTGACATAGGGACAGGGGACATGGGGGAGACCCAGTACTTC

D gene: NA
J gene: TRBJ1-4
V gene: TRBV4-3
clone size: many
CDR3 length: 15
CDR3 protein: CASSQGRGEGEKLFF
CDR3 DNA: TGCGCCAGCAGCCAAGGAAGGGGAGAAGGTGAAAAACTGTTTTTT

D gene: TRBD1
J gene: TRBJ1-2
V gene: TRBV7-9
clone size: NA
CDR3 length: 14
CDR3 protein: CASSAGQGTAGYTF
CDR3 DNA: TGTGCCAGCAGCGCAGGACAGGGTACGGCTGGCTACACCTTC

D gene: NA
J gene: TRBJ1-1
V gene: TRBV7-3
clone size: NA
CDR3 length: 14
CDR3 protein: CASSLVRGYTEAFF
CDR3 DNA: TGTGCCAGCAGCTTAGTAAGGGGGTACACTGAAGCTTTCTTT

D gene: TRBD2
J gene: TRBJ2-7
V gene: TRBV14
clone size: few
CDR3 length: 16
CDR3 protein: CASSQVASGIPYEQYF
CDR3 DNA: TGTGCCAGCAGCCAAGTGGCTAGCGGGATACCCTACGAGCAGTACTTC

D gene: NA
J gene: TRBJ2-5
V gene: TRBV12-3/TRBV12-4
clone size: NA
CDR3 length: 15
CDR3 protein: CASGLDGGSEGEQYF
CDR3 DNA: TGTGCCAGCGGTCTGGATGGGGGGAGCGAGGGGGAGCAGTACTTC

D gene: NA
J gene: TRBJ1-1
V gene: TRBV7-2
clone size: NA
CDR3 length: 15
CDR3 protein: CASNLSGSLTTEAFF
CDR3 DNA: TGTGCCAGCAACTTATCGGGCAGCTTAACAACTGAAGCTTTCTTT

D gene: TRBD1
J gene: TRBJ1-1
V gene: TRBV19
clone size: few
CDR3 length: 16
CDR3 protein: CASSIGAGGVGTEAFF
CDR3 DNA: TGTGCCAGTAGTATAGGGGCAGGGGGCGTGGGGACTGAAGCTTTCTTT

D gene: NA
J gene: TRBJ1-3
V gene: TRBV9
clone size: NA
CDR3 length: 15
CDR3 protein: CASSESGMEGNTIYF
CDR3 DNA: TGTGCCAGCAGCGAATCCGGGATGGAAGGAAACACCATATATTTT

D gene: NA
J gene: TRBJ1-3
V gene: TRBV29-1
clone size: many
CDR3 length: 14
CDR3 protein: CSVEGGSSGNTIYF
CDR3 DNA: TGCAGCGTTGAGGGGGGCTCTTCTGGAAACACCATATATTTT

D gene: NA
J gene: TRBJ2-7
V gene: TRBV6-6
clone size: few
CDR3 length: 14
CDR3 protein: CASRTGTRSYEQYF
CDR3 DNA: TGTGCCAGCAGAACCGGGACACGTTCCTACGAGCAGTACTTC

D gene: TRBD2
J gene: TRBJ2-7
V gene: TRBV5-1
clone size: NA
CDR3 length: 15
CDR3 protein: CASSLAGGPLSEQYF
CDR3 DNA: TGCGCCAGCAGCCTAGCGGGAGGGCCGCTAAGCGAGCAGTACTTC

D gene: NA
J gene: TRBJ2-7
V gene: TRBV7-2
clone size: few
CDR3 length: 17
CDR3 protein: CASSSTPRGSPDYEQYF
CDR3 DNA: TGTGCCAGCAGCTCAACGCCAAGGGGGAGCCCCGATTACGAGCAGTACTTC

D gene: NA
J gene: TRBJ1-6
V gene: TRBV5-1
clone size: few
CDR3 length: 15
CDR3 protein: CASTSEVNYNSPLHF
CDR3 DNA: TGCGCCAGCACTTCGGAGGTCAACTATAATTCACCCCTCCACTTT

D gene: NA
J gene: TRBJ1-6
V gene: TRBV30
clone size: NA
CDR3 length: 12
CDR3 protein: CAWRDGYSPLHF
CDR3 DNA: TGTGCCTGGAGGGACGGGTATTCACCCCTCCACTTT

D gene: NA
J gene: TRBJ2-7
V gene: TRBV10-3
clone size: NA
CDR3 length: 15
CDR3 protein: CAISEQESGANEQYF
CDR3 DNA: TGTGCCATCAGTGAGCAGGAATCTGGGGCCAACGAGCAGTACTTC

D gene: TRBD1
J gene: TRBJ1-1
V gene: TRBV7-8
clone size: NA
CDR3 length: 15
CDR3 protein: CASSLQTGENTEAFF
CDR3 DNA: TGCGCCAGCAGCCTCCAGACAGGGGAAAACACTGAAGCTTTCTTT

D gene: TRBD1
J gene: TRBJ1-5
V gene: TRBV24-1
clone size: NA
CDR3 length: 11
CDR3 protein: CATSVRTGGHF
CDR3 DNA: TGTGCCACCAGTGTCAGGACAGGGGGACATTTT

D gene: NA
J gene: TRBJ1-1
V gene: TRBV19
clone size: NA
CDR3 length: 16
CDR3 protein: CASSSGAGQYVTEAFF
CDR3 DNA: TGTGCCAGTAGCAGTGGGGCAGGCCAGTACGTCACTGAAGCTTTCTTT

D gene: NA
J gene: TRBJ2-5
V gene: TRBV2
clone size: NA
CDR3 length: 13
CDR3 protein: CASSEDQEETQYF
CDR3 DNA: TGTGCCAGCAGTGAAGACCAAGAAGAGACCCAGTACTTC

D gene: NA
J gene: TRBJ1-1
V gene: TRBV2
clone size: many
CDR3 length: 16
CDR3 protein: CASNPRNQGMNTEAFF
CDR3 DNA: TGTGCCAGCAACCCCCGGAATCAGGGAATGAACACTGAAGCTTTCTTT

D gene: TRBD2
J gene: TRBJ2-5
V gene: TRBV5-1
clone size: NA
CDR3 length: 15
CDR3 protein: CASSAGGTSGRTQYF
CDR3 DNA: TGCGCCAGCAGCGCCGGAGGGACTAGCGGCCGGACCCAGTACTTC

D gene: NA
J gene: TRBJ1-6
V gene: TRBV7-8
clone size: many
CDR3 length: 15
CDR3 protein: CASTPGRDYNSPLHF
CDR3 DNA: TGTGCCAGCACCCCGGGACGGGATTATAACTCACCCCTCCACTTT

D gene: NA
J gene: TRBJ2-7
V gene: TRBV24-1
clone size: NA
CDR3 length: 14
CDR3 protein: CATSGGTGNTEQYF
CDR3 DNA: TGTGCCACCAGTGGTGGAACGGGAAACACCGAGCAGTACTTC

D gene: TRBD2
J gene: TRBJ2-7
V gene: TRBV20-1
clone size: few
CDR3 length: 14
CDR3 protein: CSAYSGRDAYEQYF
CDR3 DNA: TGCAGTGCTTATAGCGGGAGGGACGCCTACGAGCAGTACTTC

D gene: TRBD2
J gene: TRBJ2-2
V gene: TRBV15
clone size: many
CDR3 length: 17
CDR3 protein: CATSRSSGRAGTGELFF
CDR3 DNA: TGTGCCACCAGCAGGTCTAGCGGGAGGGCGGGCACCGGGGAGCTGTTTTTT

D gene: NA
J gene: TRBJ1-5
V gene: TRBV20-1
clone size: few
CDR3 length: 12
CDR3 protein: CSARSGVQPQHF
CDR3 DNA: TGCAGTGCTAGGTCCGGGGTTCAGCCCCAGCATTTT

D gene: TRBD1
J gene: TRBJ1-2
V gene: TRBV29-1
clone size: many
CDR3 length: 11
CDR3 protein: CSVVQGPGYTF
CDR3 DNA: TGCAGCGTTGTACAGGGGCCTGGCTACACCTTC

D gene: NA
J gene: TRBJ2-5
V gene: TRBV20-1
clone size: few
CDR3 length: 12
CDR3 protein: CSAMGWMETQYF
CDR3 DNA: TGCAGTGCTATGGGATGGATGGAGACCCAGTACTTC

D gene: TRBD1
J gene: TRBJ1-6
V gene: TRBV19
clone size: NA
CDR3 length: 14
CDR3 protein: CASASTGGNSPLHF
CDR3 DNA: TGTGCCAGTGCCTCTACAGGGGGTAATTCACCCCTCCACTTT

D gene: NA
J gene: TRBJ2-2
V gene: TRBV7-2
clone size: NA
CDR3 length: 12
CDR3 protein: CASSMVTGELFF
CDR3 DNA: TGTGCCAGCAGCATGGTCACCGGGGAGCTGTTTTTT